This entry describes one TCR beta chain. Its antigen remains undetermined. Base qualities are not provided; no much larger clone lies one nucleotide away. Cut back by 2 bases and 4 bases, the V and J ends lie 17 bases apart. The CDR3 goes from the cysteine to the phenylalanine over 15 residues. The entry retains the CDR3 DNA only, 45 bases that are in frame from base 1. Based on the germline V gene (reference sequence), the CDR1 and CDR2 sequences are GTSNPN and SVGIG. The collaborating institutions used their own protocols to collect whole blood in K2EDTA tubes. For TCRbeta analysis, collaborator samples were shipped as frozen whole blood, as isolated PBMCs, or as DNA extracted from either sample type. TCRbeta CDR3 regions were amplified from genomic DNA using the immunoSEQ Assay, a bias-controlled multiplex PCR. Per the original workflow: The number of nucleated cells in each sample was estimated by amplification of reference gene primers within the assay. To quantify the absolute abundance of each unique TCRbeta CDR3 rearrangement, sequence reads were collapsed and filtered. For each sample, productive Simpson clonality was calculated as the square root of Simpson's diversity index across productive rearrangements. Not all clones reach the TCRdb copy of this immuneACCESS table, which keeps in-frame sequences only. Checked studies attribute under half of the gap to unresolved V genes and leave the rest unexplained. V and J calls and clone size are those listed in that table; D and trimming were worked out from the DNA. This sample is represented by around 140,000 clones; 87% of them were singletons. The top ten hold about 6% of the sample.

These data originate in a study of blood T cell repertoires in COVID-19 (dated by TCRdb to the early 2020s). Turning to the overall study: Samples from collaborators originated in the United States, Italy and Spain and spanned both the acute and convalescent phases of COVID-19. The prospective study material was composed of cDNA or gDNA derived from T cells, B-cell-depleted T cells, or PBMCs. The dataset comprised deeply sampled blood TCRbeta repertoires from subjects exposed to, actively infected with, or recovered from COVID-19. A freely available public database, intended as a resource for researchers studying the immune response to SARS-CoV-2, is where the repertoires were released. The samples were drawn from two sources: the first 160 participants of the ongoing ImmuneRACE study, and 950 to 1,500 subjects contributed by 6 global collaborators. The sample metadata nearly always contained a de-identified subject ID, COVID-19 status, age in years and sex. HLA class I and class II types, where available, came from metadata supplied by the sample provider rather than from assay-based typing. Broad study findings and their caveats: How much clinical and demographic metadata was included differed by source and by participant, and the metadata was provided uncurated.

The V and J segments used are TRBV30 and TRBJ1-2, with a tentative D gene TRBD1 over 5 matching bases. The origin of this receptor is a man of 80 years or more with acute or convalescent COVID-19. Source material: peripheral blood. The DNA is as follows: TGTGCCTGGAGTACAGATCTAGCGGGGGGCTATGGCTACACCTTC. Translated, this gives CAWSTDLAGGYGYTF.